A single sample is the source of the 28 T cell receptor beta chains below, sequenced in a study of neurological immune-mediated disorders. One entry per CDR3 protein results from TCRdb running MiXCR on the 5' RACE reads. The sample has over 50,000 distinct CDR3 sequences, about 3% seen once. The sequencing input was PBMCs. These receptors were collected from a man aged 35-49 years with multiple sclerosis.

This clonotype was seen many times. The V call is TRBV12-3 or TRBV12-4, the J call TRBJ1-2; 7 nucleotides line up with TRBD1. Trimming took 6 bases from V and 5 from J; bases not matched to a gene: 6. This CDR3 region has 13 residues. The CDR3 sequence: CASSDRVSYGYTF. For the CDR3, the DNA is TGTGCCAGCAGCGACAGGGTTTCGTATGGCTACACCTTC.

This clonotype was picked up many times. This rearrangement joins TRBV7-9 to TRBJ2-4; tentative D call: TRBD1 (5 bases). This CDR3 has 14 residues. Germline V CDR1 and CDR2: SEHNR, FQNEAQ (reference sequence). V lost 3 bases and J lost 7, with 13 bases in between. CDR3 loop: CASSFTQGSNIQYF. The CDR3, as DNA: TGTGCCAGCAGCTTTACCCAGGGTTCTAACATTCAGTACTTC.

In this sample, this clonotype turned up many times. The chain has TRBV24-1 and TRBJ1-2; no clear D. Trimming shortened V by 3 bases and J by 5 bases, and 12 bases separated the two germline ends. The CDR3 runs to 14 residues. In germline, CDR1 is KGHDR, CDR2 SFDVKD. The CDR3 DNA is TGTGCCACCAGTGATGACCTAACGGGTTATGGCTACACCTTC. Its protein is CATSDDLTGYGYTF.

This clonotype was observed a handful of times. V gene TRBV20-1 combines with J gene TRBJ1-2; 8 bases map to TRBD1. The CDR3 consists of 14 residues. CDR1 and CDR2 (germline): DFQATT, SNEGSKA (reference sequence). V shed 3 bases, J shed 0 bases, and the junction held 3 bases outside the gene matches. In nucleotides, the CDR3 is TGCAGTGCTAGGGACAGGGCTTCTAACTATGGCTACACCTTC. As protein: CSARDRASNYGYTF.

This clonotype was recorded at least ten times. V and J are TRBV27 and TRBJ1-1; 9 bases are a match to TRBD1. The germline gives CDR1 MNHEY, CDR2 SMNVEV (reference sequence). The CDR3 loop spans 14 amino acids. V trimming: 11 bases; J trimming: 1 base; junction bases outside the gene matches: 8. This CDR3 is CAGPGQGRNTEAFF. CDR3 sequence (DNA): TGTGCCGGGCCGGGACAGGGTAGGAACACTGAAGCTTTCTTT.

The chain carries TRBV18 and TRBJ1-3; the D is unclear. V was shortened by 3 bases and J by 8 bases, with 11 bases between the two germline ends. The CDR3 sequence is 13 residues long. Germline values: CDR1 KGHSH, CDR2 LQKENI. The CDR3 DNA reads as TGTGCCAGCTCACCCGAACGGGTCGACACCATATATTTT. Translating gives CASSPERVDTIYF. The whole variable domain, filled in from reference TRBV18 and TRBJ1-3, reads NAGVMQNPRHLVRRRGQEARLRCSPMKGHSHVYWYRQLPEEGLKFMVYLQKENIIDESGMPKERFSAEFPKEGPSILRIQQVVRGDSAAYFCASSPERVDTIYFGEGSWLTVV.

This clonotype was observed many times. In DNA form, the CDR3 reads TGCAGTGCCCTGACCACGGAAACTAGTCAAGAGACCCAGTACTTC. Translating gives CSALTTETSQETQYF. This chain links TRBV20-1 with TRBJ2-5; D may be TRBD2 (5 bases). CDR1 is DFQATT and CDR2 is SNEGSKA in the germline V gene (reference sequence). The V end was cut by 6 bases, the J end by 2 bases, with 19 bases between. The CDR3 has 15 amino acids.

A word on this clonotype: Sequence at one end of the junction differs from germline and may be a read error. The V and J genes are TRBV7-2 and TRBJ1-5; 8 nucleotides match TRBD1. Germline CDR1 and CDR2: SGHTA and FQGNSA. The CDR3 covers 13 residues. The CDR3 is CASSSGQAEPQNF. The CDR3 DNA reads TGTGCCAGCAGCTCGGGACAGGCAGAGCCCCAGAATTTT.

The rearrangement uses TRBV6-1 and TRBJ1-4; no reliable D call. This CDR3 region has 12 residues. Germline V gives CDR1 MNHNS, CDR2 SASEGT. The germline V and J ends were trimmed by 5 bases and 8 bases, with 9 bases remaining between them. The CDR3 reads CASSRLDEKLFF. DNA of the CDR3: TGTGCCAGCAGTCGTCTGGACGAAAAACTGTTTTTT.

This clonotype was counted ten times or more. The rearrangement joins TRBV14 to TRBJ2-7; possibly TRBD1 for D (5 bases). Germline V lookup: CDR1 SGHDN, CDR2 FVKESK. The ends were cut back, 4 bases at V and 4 bases at J, with 20 bases in the middle. This CDR3 comprises 16 residues. The CDR3, as DNA: TGTGCCAGCAGCCGAAGTCGCACAGGTTTGGAATACGAGCAGTACTTC. Its translation is CASSRSRTGLEYEQYF.

This chain joins TRBV7-9 and TRBJ2-2, with TRBD2 identical over 8 bases. The V gene's germline CDR1 is SEHNR and CDR2 FQNEAQ (reference sequence). This CDR3 has 18 amino acids. V shed 5 bases and J 1 base; nucleotides not matched to a gene: 12. CDR3 in DNA: TGTGCCAGCAGCCGGCCGGTAGCGGGGCCAGAGAACACCGGGGAGCTGTTTTTT. This codes for CASSRPVAGPENTGELFF.

Many counts were recorded for this clonotype. V is TRBV7-9 and J is TRBJ2-1, with D possibly TRBD1 on 6 matching bases. Germline CDR1 is SEHNR and CDR2 is FQNEAQ (reference sequence). The length of the CDR3 is 13 residues. With 6 bases removed from V and 4 bases from J, the gap between germline ends came to 10 bases. The CDR3 nucleotides are TGTGCCAGCAGGACCACAGGGTACAATGAGCAGTTCTTC. Protein product: CASRTTGYNEQFF.

In its sample, this clonotype was seen many times. This rearrangement joins TRBV2 to TRBJ1-1, with no clear D. Germline CDR1 and CDR2: SNHLY and FYNNEI. V lost 9 bases to trimming and J lost 2 bases, with 10 bases between them. The length of the CDR3 is 12 residues. This CDR3 is CASATSNTEAFF. The CDR3 DNA sequence: TGTGCCAGTGCTACAAGTAACACTGAAGCTTTCTTT.

Ten or more counts support this clonotype. The chain combines TRBV12-3 or TRBV12-4 with TRBJ1-6; D is possibly TRBD1 (6 bases). Trimming took 7 bases from V and 1 from J, leaving 11 bases between them. The CDR3 is 15 amino acids. The chain's CDR3 is CASTRGGSYNSPLHF. The CDR3 DNA reads TGTGCCAGCACCCGAGGGGGTTCCTATAATTCACCCCTCCACTTT.

This clonotype has ten or more counts. V is TRBV5-5 and J is TRBJ2-3; tentative D call: TRBD1 (6 bases). The V gene's germline CDR1 is SGHKS and CDR2 YYEKEE (reference sequence). V dropped 4 bases and J dropped 0 bases, with 12 bases sitting between them. The CDR3 runs to 15 residues. The CDR3 DNA reads as TGTGCCAGCAGCGTACGACAGGCTAGCACAGATACGCAGTATTTT. This codes for CASSVRQASTDTQYF.

This clonotype came up many times. V and J are TRBV24-1 and TRBJ2-4; D possibly corresponds to TRBD1 (6 bases). Germline CDR1 KGHDR, CDR2 SFDVKD. This CDR3 comprises 16 residues. Trimming pared 0 bases from V and 7 bases from J, leaving 15 bases between. The CDR3 protein is CATSDLMAGVWNIQYF. For the CDR3, the DNA is TGTGCCACCAGTGATTTGATGGCAGGGGTATGGAACATTCAGTACTTC.

This clonotype has a count of ten or more. The chain recombines TRBV12-3 or TRBV12-4 with TRBJ2-2, with 10 nucleotides matching TRBD2. The J segment lost 4 bases and the V segment lost 2 bases, leaving 4 bases of the junction unmatched. CDR3 length: 16 amino acids. The CDR3 DNA sequence: TGTGCCAGCAGTTTATTTCCTAGCGGGGGCACCGGGGAGCTGTTTTTT. Amino acids: CASSLFPSGGTGELFF.

This clonotype was observed many times. The gene calls are TRBV2 and TRBJ2-7; 10 nucleotides line up with TRBD1. With V trimmed by 5 bases and J by 9 bases, 10 bases remained unmatched. CDR1 is SNHLY and CDR2 is FYNNEI in the germline V gene. This CDR3 has 14 amino acids. The DNA of the CDR3 is TGTGCCAGCAGTCGGACAGGGGGTGTACCAAGGCAGTACTTC. Its protein is CASSRTGGVPRQYF.

A note on this clonotype: A junction end diverges from the germline sequence, so it may reflect a read error. The DNA for the CDR3 is TGCAGTGCTAGAGGAGGGTTCTGGGAACAGCCCCAGAATTTT. It specifies CSARGGFWEQPQNF. The genes are TRBV20-1 and TRBJ1-5; D gene ambiguous. The germline V gene has CDR1 DFQATT and CDR2 SNEGSKA (reference sequence). CDR3 length: 14 residues.

This clonotype was seen ten or more times. J is TRBJ2-5 and V is TRBV27, with 10 bases lining up with TRBD2. The CDR3 runs 15 residues. Trimming cost V 7 bases and J 4 bases; bases outside gene matches: 9. CDR1 and CDR2 from the germline V gene are MNHEY and SMNVEV (reference sequence). CDR3 bases: TGTGCCAGCACGTCTAGCGGGGGCCAGACAGAGACCCAGTACTTC. Residues: CASTSSGGQTETQYF.

This clonotype was observed many times. V and J are TRBV25-1 and TRBJ1-6; D gene unclear. CDR3 length: 12 residues. Trimming pared 3 bases from V and 8 bases from J, leaving 5 bases between. The germline V gene encodes CDR1 MGHDK and CDR2 SYGVNS. The chain's CDR3 is CASSDGYSPLHF. Written as DNA, the CDR3 is TGTGCCAGCAGTGATGGGTATTCACCCCTCCACTTT.

This clonotype appeared many times. V and J are TRBV7-8 and TRBJ1-5; D uncertain. CDR1 and CDR2 (germline): SGHVS, FQNEAQ. There are 14 residues in the CDR3. V dropped 5 bases and J dropped 4 bases, with 12 bases sitting between them. The CDR3 protein is CASSLPGDNQPQHF. For the CDR3, the DNA is TGTGCCAGCAGCCTCCCCGGGGATAATCAGCCCCAGCATTTT.

This clonotype was found many times. The chain combines TRBV18 with TRBJ1-1, with D unresolved. This CDR3 comprises 15 residues. Looked up from germline, CDR1 is KGHSH and CDR2 is LQKENI. The V end lost 2 bases, the J end lost 0 bases, and 10 bases lay between the germline ends. CDR3 region: CASSPKDGMNTEAFF. CDR3 coding DNA: TGTGCCAGCTCACCAAAGGACGGAATGAACACTGAAGCTTTCTTT.

This clonotype was observed many times. This chain joins TRBV20-1 and TRBJ2-1; D is uncertain. This CDR3 has 14 residues. Between the trimmed V and J ends, which lost 2 bases and 0 bases, there was a span of 8 bases. Per the germline V gene, CDR1 is DFQATT and CDR2 is SNEGSKA (reference sequence). The DNA of the CDR3 is TGCAGTGCTAGATTCCTAAGCTCCTACAATGAGCAGTTCTTC. It is translated as CSARFLSSYNEQFF.

This clonotype was picked up many times. The gene calls are TRBV6-6 and TRBJ2-5; D might be TRBD1 (6 bases). V was cut by 5 bases and J by 5 bases, with 18 bases left in between. Germline lookup yields CDR1 MNHNY and CDR2 SVGAGI (reference sequence). The CDR3 is made up of 15 amino acids. The CDR3 sequence: CASSRWDMAGETQYF. The CDR3, as DNA: TGTGCCAGCAGTCGCTGGGACATGGCTGGGGAGACCCAGTACTTC.

There are many counts of this clonotype. The chain has TRBV5-1 and TRBJ2-7; 9 bases map to TRBD1. CDR3 length equals 14 residues. Losses at the gene ends were 5 bases for V and 3 bases for J; bases not matched to a gene: 6. The germline CDR1 and CDR2 sequences are SGHRS and YFSETQ. CDR3 DNA: TGCGCCAGCAGATTAGGGACAGGGATCTACGAGCAGTACTTC. Translated, it gives CASRLGTGIYEQYF.

This clonotype was found many times. The CDR3 is CSARDLALLIAKNIQYF. The CDR3 region has the DNA TGCAGTGCTAGAGATCTAGCCCTACTGATAGCCAAAAACATTCAGTACTTC. The V gene is TRBV20-1, the J gene TRBJ2-4; D may be TRBD2 (5 bases). V was clipped by 0 bases and J by 0 bases, with 15 bases between them. Germline CDR1 and CDR2: DFQATT and SNEGSKA (reference sequence). This CDR3 is 17 amino acids long.

This clonotype has a count of ten or more. The V gene is TRBV20-1, the J gene TRBJ2-5; D not resolved. This CDR3 region has 15 residues. V lost 6 bases to trimming and J lost 0 bases, with 17 bases between them. The V gene's germline CDR1 is DFQATT and CDR2 SNEGSKA (reference sequence). Written as DNA, the CDR3 is TGCAGTGCCTCAAAAAATACATGGTACCAAGAGACCCAGTACTTC. Its translation is CSASKNTWYQETQYF.